These T cell receptor beta chains were read from a single sample in a study of shared clonotypes between healthy human individuals. The data were produced by immunoSEQ multiplex PCR, yet TCRdb's version contains in-frame clones alone and is incomplete. The sample yields 700,000 or so clones, roughly 70% seen once. What was sequenced was memory CD4+ T cells sorted from blood. All receptors derive from a woman in her 30s in good health. The CDR3 runs from the conserved cysteine through the conserved F or W. D genes are given only for firm matches. The size of a clone is reported for some rows only, either as once, few or many, or as a class for expanded clones.

v_gene: TRBV25-1; j_gene: TRBJ2-7; abundance: NA; d_gene: TRBD2; CDR3aa: CASSDALAGTYEQYF; CDR3nt: TGTGCCAGCAGCGACGCACTAGCGGGAACCTACGAGCAGTACTTC
v_gene: TRBV18; j_gene: TRBJ1-2; abundance: NA; d_gene: NA; CDR3aa: CASSPVREGGYTF; CDR3nt: TGTGCCAGCTCTCCGGTCCGGGAAGGTGGCTACACCTTC
v_gene: TRBV19; j_gene: TRBJ2-6; abundance: NA; d_gene: NA; CDR3aa: CASRAIQGLKSGANVLTF; CDR3nt: TGTGCCAGCCGAGCGATACAGGGCTTAAAGTCTGGGGCCAACGTCCTGACTTTC
v_gene: TRBV19; j_gene: TRBJ1-1; abundance: NA; d_gene: TRBD1; CDR3aa: CASTFQGQGHTEAFF; CDR3nt: TGTGCCAGTACATTTCAAGGACAGGGGCACACTGAAGCTTTCTTT
v_gene: TRBV19; j_gene: TRBJ1-4; abundance: NA; d_gene: TRBD1; CDR3aa: CASSVAGTGNEKLFF; CDR3nt: TGTGCCAGTAGTGTGGCCGGGACAGGGAACGAAAAACTGTTTTTT
v_gene: TRBV5-1; j_gene: TRBJ1-1; abundance: many; d_gene: TRBD1; CDR3aa: CASSQGAGTEAFF; CDR3nt: TGCGCCAGCAGCCAGGGGGCTGGCACTGAAGCTTTCTTT
v_gene: TRBV5-6; j_gene: TRBJ2-7; abundance: NA; d_gene: NA; CDR3aa: CASSLFSGAAYEQYF; CDR3nt: TGTGCCAGCAGCTTGTTCTCAGGGGCGGCCTACGAGCAGTACTTC
v_gene: TRBV4-2; j_gene: TRBJ1-2; abundance: NA; d_gene: TRBD1; CDR3aa: CASSQPLGQGGGYTF; CDR3nt: TGTGCCAGCAGCCAGCCTCTGGGACAGGGTGGTGGCTACACCTTC
v_gene: TRBV28; j_gene: TRBJ2-2; abundance: few; d_gene: TRBD2; CDR3aa: CASSNFFLAGTGELFF; CDR3nt: TGTGCCAGCAGCAATTTCTTTCTAGCGGGGACCGGGGAGCTGTTTTTT
v_gene: TRBV5-8; j_gene: TRBJ2-7; abundance: NA; d_gene: NA; CDR3aa: CASSLGGTAYEQYF; CDR3nt: TGTGCCAGCAGCTTGGGGGGGACGGCCTACGAGCAGTACTTC
v_gene: TRBV18; j_gene: TRBJ2-7; abundance: NA; d_gene: NA; CDR3aa: CASSPNQRGTYEQYF; CDR3nt: TGTGCCAGCTCACCAAATCAAAGGGGGACTTACGAGCAGTACTTC
v_gene: TRBV29-1; j_gene: TRBJ2-3; abundance: many; d_gene: NA; CDR3aa: CSGIRDSTPTTQYF; CDR3nt: TGCAGCGGGATCCGGGACTCAACCCCTACTACGCAGTATTTT
v_gene: TRBV25-1; j_gene: TRBJ2-3; abundance: NA; d_gene: TRBD2; CDR3aa: CASSKGLAGTDTQYF; CDR3nt: TGTGCCAGCAGCAAAGGACTAGCGGGAACAGATACGCAGTATTTT
v_gene: TRBV28; j_gene: TRBJ2-1; abundance: few; d_gene: NA; CDR3aa: CASSLGRTIYNEQFF; CDR3nt: TGTGCCAGCAGTTTAGGCAGGACAATTTACAATGAGCAGTTCTTC
v_gene: TRBV28; j_gene: TRBJ1-2; abundance: NA; d_gene: TRBD1; CDR3aa: CAIGQGAYGYTF; CDR3nt: TGTGCCATCGGACAGGGGGCCTATGGCTACACCTTC
v_gene: TRBV7-8; j_gene: TRBJ2-7; abundance: NA; d_gene: NA; CDR3aa: CASSFGSAQYF; CDR3nt: TGTGCCAGCAGCTTTGGGTCGGCGCAGTACTTC
v_gene: TRBV28; j_gene: TRBJ1-5; abundance: few; d_gene: NA; CDR3aa: CASSLPVPTSNQPQHF; CDR3nt: TGTGCCAGCAGTTTGCCGGTTCCCACCTCAAATCAGCCCCAGCATTTT
v_gene: TRBV25-1; j_gene: TRBJ2-3; abundance: NA; d_gene: NA; CDR3aa: CASSGGGTGLTDTQYF; CDR3nt: TGTGCCAGCAGCGGGGGGGGGACAGGGCTCACAGATACGCAGTATTTT
v_gene: TRBV5-1; j_gene: TRBJ2-5; abundance: NA; d_gene: TRBD2; CDR3aa: CASSLGTRWAQETQYF; CDR3nt: TGCGCCAGCAGCTTGGGGACTAGATGGGCCCAAGAGACCCAGTACTTC
v_gene: TRBV28; j_gene: TRBJ1-2; abundance: NA; d_gene: TRBD1; CDR3aa: CASSFQGAIFEGYTF; CDR3nt: TGTGCCAGCAGTTTTCAGGGGGCGATTTTTGAGGGCTACACCTTC
v_gene: TRBV10-3; j_gene: TRBJ1-1; abundance: once; d_gene: TRBD1; CDR3aa: CAITPGQGNTEAFF; CDR3nt: TGTGCCATCACCCCGGGACAGGGGAACACTGAAGCTTTCTTT
v_gene: TRBV5-1; j_gene: TRBJ2-7; abundance: NA; d_gene: NA; CDR3aa: CASSLGTDRSSYEQYF; CDR3nt: TGCGCCAGCAGCTTGGGGACAGACAGGAGCTCCTACGAGCAGTACTTC
v_gene: TRBV2; j_gene: TRBJ2-3; abundance: NA; d_gene: TRBD2; CDR3aa: CASGSGSWTDTQYF; CDR3nt: TGTGCCAGCGGTAGCGGGAGTTGGACAGATACGCAGTATTTT
v_gene: TRBV18; j_gene: TRBJ1-2; abundance: few; d_gene: TRBD1; CDR3aa: CASSPPGRDRGFNYGYTF; CDR3nt: TGTGCCAGCTCACCGCCCGGCCGGGACAGGGGGTTCAACTATGGCTACACCTTC
v_gene: TRBV30; j_gene: TRBJ2-1; abundance: NA; d_gene: TRBD2; CDR3aa: CAWRSRLAGGPGEQFF; CDR3nt: TGTGCCTGGAGATCACGGCTAGCGGGAGGACCGGGCGAGCAGTTCTTC
v_gene: TRBV7-9; j_gene: TRBJ1-2; abundance: NA; d_gene: NA; CDR3aa: CASSLAAPRGGYTF; CDR3nt: TGTGCCAGCAGCTTAGCGGCCCCAAGGGGTGGCTACACCTTC
v_gene: TRBV5-4; j_gene: TRBJ2-2; abundance: NA; d_gene: NA; CDR3aa: CASSFLRQSRDTGELFF; CDR3nt: TGTGCCAGCAGCTTTCTACGACAGTCACGGGACACCGGGGAGCTGTTTTTT
v_gene: TRBV7-8; j_gene: TRBJ1-5; abundance: NA; d_gene: NA; CDR3aa: CASSPSGAGNQPQHF; CDR3nt: TGTGCCAGCAGCCCCAGCGGGGCAGGGAATCAGCCCCAGCATTTT
v_gene: TRBV6-6; j_gene: TRBJ1-4; abundance: NA; d_gene: NA; CDR3aa: CASSFRAHEKLFF; CDR3nt: TGTGCCAGCAGTTTCAGGGCTCATGAAAAACTGTTTTTT
v_gene: TRBV4-1; j_gene: TRBJ1-1; abundance: few; d_gene: TRBD1; CDR3aa: CASSQESDRVGTEAFF; CDR3nt: TGCGCCAGCAGCCAAGAGTCGGACAGGGTCGGCACTGAAGCTTTCTTT
v_gene: TRBV6-1; j_gene: TRBJ2-5; abundance: once; d_gene: NA; CDR3aa: CASSELGGETQYF; CDR3nt: TGTGCCAGCAGTGAACTCGGGGGAGAGACCCAGTACTTC
v_gene: TRBV28; j_gene: TRBJ1-2; abundance: NA; d_gene: TRBD1; CDR3aa: CASSPDRVRYGYTF; CDR3nt: TGTGCCAGCAGCCCGGACAGGGTTCGCTATGGCTACACCTTC
v_gene: TRBV29-1; j_gene: TRBJ1-2; abundance: few; d_gene: NA; CDR3aa: CSVEGQGRGYTF; CDR3nt: TGCAGCGTTGAGGGGCAGGGAAGAGGCTACACCTTC
v_gene: TRBV2; j_gene: TRBJ1-2; abundance: NA; d_gene: NA; CDR3aa: CASSESSYGYTF; CDR3nt: TGTGCCAGCAGTGAGTCCAGCTATGGCTACACCTTC
v_gene: TRBV28; j_gene: TRBJ2-7; abundance: many; d_gene: NA; CDR3aa: CASQTGAYEQYF; CDR3nt: TGTGCCAGCCAAACGGGGGCATACGAGCAGTACTTC
v_gene: TRBV11-2; j_gene: TRBJ2-3; abundance: NA; d_gene: TRBD2; CDR3aa: CASSIDGTTRTDTQYF; CDR3nt: TGTGCCAGCAGCATTGACGGGACTACCCGCACAGATACGCAGTATTTT
v_gene: TRBV6-5; j_gene: TRBJ2-7; abundance: NA; d_gene: NA; CDR3aa: CASSYEKGSEQYF; CDR3nt: TGTGCCAGCAGTTACGAGAAGGGCTCCGAGCAGTACTTC
v_gene: TRBV29-1; j_gene: TRBJ2-7; abundance: NA; d_gene: NA; CDR3aa: CSVTRGEQYF; CDR3nt: TGCAGCGTCACTAGGGGCGAGCAGTACTTC
v_gene: TRBV19; j_gene: TRBJ2-3; abundance: NA; d_gene: TRBD2; CDR3aa: CASSRLASGTDTQYF; CDR3nt: TGTGCCAGTAGTCGACTAGCGTCAGGCACAGATACGCAGTATTTT
v_gene: TRBV28; j_gene: TRBJ1-4; abundance: NA; d_gene: NA; CDR3aa: CASSFAGSRNEKLFF; CDR3nt: TGTGCCAGCAGTTTCGCGGGCAGCCGGAATGAAAAACTGTTTTTT
v_gene: TRBV7-2; j_gene: TRBJ1-1; abundance: many; d_gene: NA; CDR3aa: CASSLDPAHTEAFF; CDR3nt: TGTGCCAGCAGCTTAGACCCGGCACACACTGAAGCTTTCTTT
v_gene: TRBV7-3; j_gene: TRBJ2-7; abundance: NA; d_gene: NA; CDR3aa: CASSLDHPGEQYF; CDR3nt: TGTGCCAGCAGCCTAGACCATCCTGGCGAGCAGTACTTC
v_gene: TRBV5-1; j_gene: TRBJ1-5; abundance: NA; d_gene: TRBD1; CDR3aa: CASSPWTGSKEPQHF; CDR3nt: TGCGCCAGCAGCCCCTGGACAGGCTCCAAGGAGCCCCAGCATTTT
v_gene: TRBV28; j_gene: TRBJ2-3; abundance: NA; d_gene: NA; CDR3aa: CASSLLALGTDTQYF; CDR3nt: TGTGCCAGCAGTTTATTAGCTTTAGGGACGGATACGCAGTATTTT
v_gene: TRBV30; j_gene: TRBJ2-7; abundance: NA; d_gene: NA; CDR3aa: CAWSWHLSWQYF; CDR3nt: TGTGCCTGGAGCTGGCATCTGAGCTGGCAGTACTTC
v_gene: TRBV11-1; j_gene: TRBJ1-1; abundance: once; d_gene: NA; CDR3aa: CASSLGGEAAFF; CDR3nt: TGTGCCAGCAGCTTAGGAGGGGAGGCAGCTTTCTTT
v_gene: TRBV27; j_gene: TRBJ1-1; abundance: NA; d_gene: NA; CDR3aa: CASSFRGSPEAFF; CDR3nt: TGTGCCAGCAGCTTTAGGGGGTCCCCTGAAGCTTTCTTT
v_gene: TRBV6-5; j_gene: TRBJ2-7; abundance: few; d_gene: TRBD1; CDR3aa: CASRKRGQGLYEQYF; CDR3nt: TGTGCCAGCAGGAAGAGGGGACAGGGACTCTACGAGCAGTACTTC